This T cell receptor (beta chain) comes out of a study of vaccination and CD4 T cells after COVID-19. The overall study: Under 10 convalescent patients had mild and one had severe PCR-confirmed SARS-CoV-2 disease. Following dose two, a median around 65 days (range 14 to 241) passed before post-vaccine samples were taken. Overlapping spike peptides from SARS-CoV-2, HCoV-NL63, HCoV-OC43 and HCoV-229E served to stimulate the cells. Findings and caveats of the study: The median count of SARS-CoV-2-reactive clonotypes rose from about 20 to 38, not significantly.

Specified treatment: 10-day PBMC culture with coronavirus spike peptide pools or control peptides (ViraFEST assay). The study sequenced cultured CD4+ T cell DNA using the Oncomine TCR Beta short-read assay. TCRdb used MiXCR to reprocess the PCR reads, holding one entry per CDR3 protein. The sample has several thousand distinct CDR3 sequences; approximately 70% are singletons. There are 14 residues in the CDR3. The V end was cut by 0 bases, the J end by 4 bases, with 7 bases between. CDR1 is LNHNV and CDR2 is YYDKDF in the germline V gene (reference sequence). Turning to this clonotype: Its specificity is not known.

This sequence originates from a human donor who had recovered from COVID-19. The genes are TRBV15 and TRBJ1-5; D unclear. Sequencing input: CD4+ T cells from blood, cultured in vitro. The CDR3 is CATSRDPGNQPQHF. As DNA, the CDR3 is TGTGCCACCAGCAGAGATCCGGGGAATCAGCCCCAGCATTTT.